The clone carrying this T cell receptor (beta chain) was seen a few times. Its matching antigen is unknown. This entry comes from a study of cytomegalovirus exposure and HLA in healthy donors. Study-level points and caveats: Confirmation was obtained in vitro that a few CMV-associated chains are specific for CMV antigens. In a later analysis, most CMV-associated TCR beta chains appeared HLA-restricted. Later on, an analysis tied over 15,000 TCR beta sequences to HLA alleles at 0.05 false discovery rate.

V gave up 4 bases and J gave up 4 bases; unmatched junction bases: 3. Germline lookup yields CDR1 LNHDA and CDR2 SQIVND (reference sequence). CDR3 length: 15 amino acids. The PCR made use of 60 Vbeta and 13 Jbeta primers. Method: immunoSEQ multiplex PCR; TCRdb's copy keeps in-frame clones and lacks some. The sample has around 150,000 clones, around 59% seen once. Sequenced input: PBMCs. This sequence was found in a male donor in good health and CMV-seronegative. J is TRBJ2-3 and V is TRBV19, with 12 bases aligning to TRBD2. CDR3 sequence (DNA): TGTGCCAGTAGTAAGGCTAGCGGGGGGGCAGATACGCAGTATTTT. Its protein is CASSKASGGADTQYF.